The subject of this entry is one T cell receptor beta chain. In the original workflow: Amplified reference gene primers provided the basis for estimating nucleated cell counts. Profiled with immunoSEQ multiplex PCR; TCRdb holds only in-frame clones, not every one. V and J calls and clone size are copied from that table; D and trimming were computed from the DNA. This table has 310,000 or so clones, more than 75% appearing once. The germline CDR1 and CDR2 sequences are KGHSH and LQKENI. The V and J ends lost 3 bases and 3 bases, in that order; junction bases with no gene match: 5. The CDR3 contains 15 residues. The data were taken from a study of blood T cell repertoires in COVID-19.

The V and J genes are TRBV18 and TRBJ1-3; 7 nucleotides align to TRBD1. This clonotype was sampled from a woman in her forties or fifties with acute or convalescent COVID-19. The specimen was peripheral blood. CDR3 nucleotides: TGTGCCAGCTCACCGCGACAGGGACTTGGAAACACCATATATTTT. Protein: CASSPRQGLGNTIYF.